Each of the 8 T cell receptor beta chains below was sequenced from the same sample in a study of early T cells in non-severe SARS-CoV-2 infection. TCRdb processed the 5' RACE reads anew with MiXCR; each CDR3 protein has one entry. The top ten hold 3.6% of the sample, which has 70,000 or so distinct CDR3 sequences, roughly 4.9% seen once. The sample here was whole blood, taken at baseline. Source of these receptors: an adult who was a healthcare worker with PCR-confirmed SARS-CoV-2 infection or an uninfected control (not recorded which). The donor label of this sample is uncertain.

This clonotype was seen at least ten times. The chain employs TRBV20-1 and TRBJ2-1; no clear D. Trimming stripped 3 bases from V and 6 bases from J, with 15 bases between. This CDR3 has 14 residues. CDR1 and CDR2 from the germline V gene are DFQATT and SNEGSKA (reference sequence). The chain's CDR3 is CSARLRLGINEQFF. CDR3 DNA sequence: TGCAGTGCTAGGTTACGTTTAGGGATCAATGAGCAGTTCTTC.

The table lists this clonotype with many counts. The chain couples TRBV7-2 to TRBJ2-7, with TRBD1 as a possible D gene (5 bases). The CDR3 extends over 13 amino acids. Trimming took 4 bases from V and 4 from J, leaving 11 bases between them. Germline CDR1 and CDR2: SGHTA and FQGNSA. The CDR3 nucleotides are TGTGCCAGCAGCTCATCGACAGCGTACGAGCAGTACTTC. The encoded protein is CASSSSTAYEQYF.

This clonotype was picked up one time. This rearrangement joins TRBV11-2 to TRBJ2-5, with D hard to call. Trimming cost V 4 bases and J 5 bases, with 17 bases left between them. The CDR3 totals 15 residues. CDR1 and CDR2 (germline): SGHAT, FQNNGV. CDR3 coding DNA: TGTGCCAGCAGCTCCCTCACCGACCTTATCGAGACCCAGTACTTC. Its translation: CASSSLTDLIETQYF.

A few counts support this clonotype. This chain connects TRBV7-2 to TRBJ2-1, with no clear D. The V and J ends lost 1 base and 6 bases respectively, with 16 bases between them. This CDR3 region has 16 residues. The germline gives CDR1 SGHTA, CDR2 FQGNSA. The CDR3 nucleotides read TGTGCCAGCAGCTTAGGTCTTAGGACCCCCGTCAATGAGCAGTTCTTC. As protein: CASSLGLRTPVNEQFF.

This clonotype was recorded a few times. The chain links TRBV7-9 to TRBJ1-2; no firm D call. The CDR3 runs to 13 residues. V shed 3 bases and J shed 4 bases, with 9 bases lying between them. CDR1 and CDR2 from the germline V gene are SEHNR and FQNEAQ (reference sequence). CDR3 loop: CASSLGSLYGYTF. Written as DNA, the CDR3 is TGTGCCAGCAGCTTGGGCAGCCTCTATGGCTACACCTTC.

This clonotype was observed at least ten times. The rearrangement links TRBV20-1 to TRBJ1-3; tentative D call: TRBD1 (6 bases). V lost 5 bases and J 3 bases, leaving 14 bases between the germline ends. CDR3 size: 14 residues. Germline V gene sequence: CDR1 DFQATT, CDR2 SNEGSKA (reference sequence). As DNA, the CDR3 is TGCAGTGCTGACCCAGGGGATTATGGAAACACCATATATTTT. As protein: CSADPGDYGNTIYF.

J is TRBJ2-3 and V is TRBV4-3, with 10 bases that match TRBD2. This CDR3 is built from 16 residues. V lost 4 bases to trimming and J lost 5 bases; unmatched junction nucleotides: 9. CDR1 is LGHNA and CDR2 is YSLEER in the germline V gene. CDR3 residues: CASSPRSGGAVDTQYF. The CDR3 DNA reads TGCGCCAGCAGCCCGAGAAGCGGGGGGGCGGTAGATACGCAGTATTTT.

This clonotype was detected ten times or more. The rearrangement links TRBV11-2 to TRBJ2-1; D gene ambiguous. The CDR3 loop spans 14 amino acids. Germline CDR1 and CDR2: SGHAT and FQNNGV. Trimming cost V 0 bases and J 8 bases, with 11 bases left between them. CDR3 residues: CASSLEPGRHEQFF. In nucleotides, the CDR3 is TGTGCCAGCAGCTTAGAGCCAGGTCGACATGAGCAGTTCTTC.